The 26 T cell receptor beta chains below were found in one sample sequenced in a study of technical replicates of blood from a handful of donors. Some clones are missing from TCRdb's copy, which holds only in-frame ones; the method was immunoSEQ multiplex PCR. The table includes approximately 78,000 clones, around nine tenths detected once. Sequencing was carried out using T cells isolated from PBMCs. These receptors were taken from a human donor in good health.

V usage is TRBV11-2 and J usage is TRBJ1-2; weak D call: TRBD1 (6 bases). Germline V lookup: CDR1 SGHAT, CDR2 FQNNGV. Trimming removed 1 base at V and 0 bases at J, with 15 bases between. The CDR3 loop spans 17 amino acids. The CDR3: CASSLVRLDSPNYGYTF. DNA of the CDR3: TGTGCCAGCAGCTTAGTCCGTCTGGACAGCCCTAACTATGGCTACACCTTC.

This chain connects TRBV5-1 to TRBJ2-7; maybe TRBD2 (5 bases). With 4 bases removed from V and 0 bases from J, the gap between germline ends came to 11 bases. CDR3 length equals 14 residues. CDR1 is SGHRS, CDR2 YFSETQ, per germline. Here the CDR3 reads CASSLDSPSYEQYF. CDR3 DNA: TGCGCCAGCAGCCTGGACTCGCCCTCCTACGAGCAGTACTTC.

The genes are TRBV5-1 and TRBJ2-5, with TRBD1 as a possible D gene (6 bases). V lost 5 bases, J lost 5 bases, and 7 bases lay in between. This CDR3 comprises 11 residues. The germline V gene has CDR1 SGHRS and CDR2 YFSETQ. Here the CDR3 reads CASRGHETQYF. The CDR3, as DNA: TGCGCCAGCAGGGGACATGAGACCCAGTACTTC.

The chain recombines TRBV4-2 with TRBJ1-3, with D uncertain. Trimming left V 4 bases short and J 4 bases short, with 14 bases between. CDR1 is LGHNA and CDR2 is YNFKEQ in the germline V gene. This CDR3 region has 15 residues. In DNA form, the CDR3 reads TGTGCCAGCAGCCGGAACCGAGATAGCGGAAACACCATATATTTT. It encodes CASSRNRDSGNTIYF.

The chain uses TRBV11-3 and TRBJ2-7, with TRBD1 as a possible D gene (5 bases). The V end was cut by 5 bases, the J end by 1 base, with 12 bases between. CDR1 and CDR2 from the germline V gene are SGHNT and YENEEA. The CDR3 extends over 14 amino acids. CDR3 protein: CASSPWGESYEQYF. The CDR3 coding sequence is TGTGCCAGCAGCCCTTGGGGCGAATCCTACGAGCAGTACTTC.

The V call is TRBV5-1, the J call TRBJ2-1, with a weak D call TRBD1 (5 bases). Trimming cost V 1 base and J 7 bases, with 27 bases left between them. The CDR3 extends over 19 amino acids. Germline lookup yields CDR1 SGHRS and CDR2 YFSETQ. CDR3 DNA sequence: TGCGCCAGCAGCTTGAGACAGCCGGTATTACATTCCTACAGGAATGAGCAGTTCTTC. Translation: CASSLRQPVLHSYRNEQFF. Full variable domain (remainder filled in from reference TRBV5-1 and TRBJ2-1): KAGVTQTPRYLIKTRGQQVTLSCSPISGHRSVSWYQQTPGQGLQFLFEYFSETQRNKGNFPGRFSGRQFSNSRSEMNVSTLELGDSALYLCASSLRQPVLHSYRNEQFFGPGTRLTVL.

The CDR3 spells CASSETGPYEQYF. Written as DNA, the CDR3 is TGTGCCAGCAGTGAGACAGGGCCTTACGAGCAGTACTTC. The chain couples TRBV6-1 to TRBJ2-7; TRBD1 matches 7 bases. V gave up 3 bases and J gave up 4 bases; unmatched junction bases: 3. The CDR3 covers 13 residues. The V gene's germline CDR1 is MNHNS and CDR2 SASEGT.

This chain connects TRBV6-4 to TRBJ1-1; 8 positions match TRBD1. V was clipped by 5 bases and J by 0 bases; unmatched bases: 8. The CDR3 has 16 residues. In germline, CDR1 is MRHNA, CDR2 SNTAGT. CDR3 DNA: TGTGCCAGCAGTTCGACAGGGGAATCGGTGAACACTGAAGCTTTCTTT. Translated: CASSSTGESVNTEAFF.

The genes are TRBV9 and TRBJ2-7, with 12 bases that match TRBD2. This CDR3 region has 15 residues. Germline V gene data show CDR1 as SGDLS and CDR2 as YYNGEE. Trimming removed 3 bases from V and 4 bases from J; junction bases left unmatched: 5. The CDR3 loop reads CASSGGLAGPYEQYF. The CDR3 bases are TGTGCCAGCAGCGGCGGACTAGCGGGGCCGTACGAGCAGTACTTC. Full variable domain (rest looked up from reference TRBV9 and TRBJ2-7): DSGVTQTPKHLITATGQRVTLRCSPRSGDLSVYWYQQSLDQGLQFLIQYYNGEERAKGNILERFSAQQFPDLHSELNLSSLELGDSALYFCASSGGLAGPYEQYFGPGTRLTVT.

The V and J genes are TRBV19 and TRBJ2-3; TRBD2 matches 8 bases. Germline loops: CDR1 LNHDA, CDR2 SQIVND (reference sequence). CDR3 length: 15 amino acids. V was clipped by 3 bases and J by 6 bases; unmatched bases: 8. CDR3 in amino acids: CASSMPGLGHDTQYF. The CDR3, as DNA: TGTGCCAGTAGTATGCCGGGACTAGGCCACGATACGCAGTATTTT.

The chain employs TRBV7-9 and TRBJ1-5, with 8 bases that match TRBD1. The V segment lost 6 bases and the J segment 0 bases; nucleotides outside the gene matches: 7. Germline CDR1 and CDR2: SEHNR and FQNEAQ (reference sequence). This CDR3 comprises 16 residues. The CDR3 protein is CASSNGQGHSNQPQHF. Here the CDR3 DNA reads TGTGCCAGCAGTAATGGACAGGGACATAGCAATCAGCCCCAGCATTTT.

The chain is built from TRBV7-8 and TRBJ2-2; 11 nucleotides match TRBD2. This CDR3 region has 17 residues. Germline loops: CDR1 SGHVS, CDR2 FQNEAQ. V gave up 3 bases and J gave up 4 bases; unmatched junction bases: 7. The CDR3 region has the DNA TGTGCCAGCAGCTTCTTAGCGGGAGGGTTCGGCACCGGGGAGCTGTTTTTT. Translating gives CASSFLAGGFGTGELFF.

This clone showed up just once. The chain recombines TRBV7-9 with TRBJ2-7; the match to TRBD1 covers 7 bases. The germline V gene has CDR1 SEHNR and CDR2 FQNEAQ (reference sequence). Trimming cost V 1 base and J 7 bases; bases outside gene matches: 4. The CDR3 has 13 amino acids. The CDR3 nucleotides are TGTGCCAGCAGCTTAGGGCAGGGGGATGAGCAGTACTTC. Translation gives CASSLGQGDEQYF.

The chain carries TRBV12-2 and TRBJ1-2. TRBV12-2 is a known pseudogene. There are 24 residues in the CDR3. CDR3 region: CASRLIRGGRCNSLKQGGTYGYTF. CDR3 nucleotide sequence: TGTGCAAGTCGCTTAATCCGGGGGGGTAGATGTAATTCTTTAAAACAGGGAGGAACCTATGGCTACACCTTC.

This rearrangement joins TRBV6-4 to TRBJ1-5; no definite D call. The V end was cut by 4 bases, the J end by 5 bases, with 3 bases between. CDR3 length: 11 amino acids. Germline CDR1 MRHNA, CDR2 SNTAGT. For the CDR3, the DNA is TGTGCCAGCAGTGCGGATCAGCCCCAGCATTTT. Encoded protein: CASSADQPQHF.

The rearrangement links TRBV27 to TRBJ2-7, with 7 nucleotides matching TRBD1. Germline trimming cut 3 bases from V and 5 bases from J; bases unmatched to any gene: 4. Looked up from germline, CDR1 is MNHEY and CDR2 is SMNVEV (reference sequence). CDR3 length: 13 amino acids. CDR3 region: CASSLGQTHEQYF. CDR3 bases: TGTGCCAGCAGTTTGGGACAGACCCACGAGCAGTACTTC.

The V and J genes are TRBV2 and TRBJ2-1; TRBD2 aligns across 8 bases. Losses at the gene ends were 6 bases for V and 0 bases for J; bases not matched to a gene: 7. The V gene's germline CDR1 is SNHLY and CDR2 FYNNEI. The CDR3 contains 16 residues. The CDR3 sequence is CASRKTSASSYNEQFF. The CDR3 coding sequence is TGTGCCAGCAGAAAGACTAGCGCCAGCTCCTACAATGAGCAGTTCTTC.

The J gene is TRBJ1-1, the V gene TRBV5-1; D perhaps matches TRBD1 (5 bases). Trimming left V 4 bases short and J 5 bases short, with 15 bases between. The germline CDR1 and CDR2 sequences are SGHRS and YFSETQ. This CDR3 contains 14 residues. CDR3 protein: CASSAGGAGTEAFF. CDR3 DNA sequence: TGCGCCAGCAGCGCGGGAGGGGCCGGGACTGAAGCTTTCTTT. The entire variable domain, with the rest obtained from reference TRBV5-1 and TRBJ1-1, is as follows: KAGVTQTPRYLIKTRGQQVTLSCSPISGHRSVSWYQQTPGQGLQFLFEYFSETQRNKGNFPGRFSGRQFSNSRSEMNVSTLELGDSALYLCASSAGGAGTEAFFGQGTRLTVV.

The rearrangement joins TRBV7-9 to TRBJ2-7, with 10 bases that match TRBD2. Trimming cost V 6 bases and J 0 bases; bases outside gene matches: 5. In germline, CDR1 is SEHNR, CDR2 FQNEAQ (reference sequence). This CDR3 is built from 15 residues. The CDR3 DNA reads TGTGCCAGCAGGCCTAGCGGGGGTAGCTCCTACGAGCAGTACTTC. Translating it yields CASRPSGGSSYEQYF.

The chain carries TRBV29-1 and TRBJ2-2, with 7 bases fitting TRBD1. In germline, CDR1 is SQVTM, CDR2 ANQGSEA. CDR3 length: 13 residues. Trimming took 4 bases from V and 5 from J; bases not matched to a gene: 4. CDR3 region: CSVGQGITGELFF. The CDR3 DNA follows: TGCAGCGTTGGACAGGGTATTACCGGGGAGCTGTTTTTT.

The CDR3 nucleotides are TGTGCCAGCAGCTTGACAGGAGATCAAGAGACCCAGTACTTC. It is translated as CASSLTGDQETQYF. The J gene is TRBJ2-5, the V gene TRBV5-4, with TRBD1 as a possible D gene (5 bases). Trimming stripped 1 base from V and 2 bases from J, with 9 bases between. This CDR3 is built from 14 residues. Per the germline V gene, CDR1 is SGHNT and CDR2 is YYREEE (reference sequence).

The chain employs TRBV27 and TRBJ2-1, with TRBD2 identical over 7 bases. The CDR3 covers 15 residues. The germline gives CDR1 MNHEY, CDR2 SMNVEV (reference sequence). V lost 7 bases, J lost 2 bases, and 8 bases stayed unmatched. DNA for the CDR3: TGTGCCAGCATTCCCAGCGGGAACGCCTACAATGAGCAGTTCTTC. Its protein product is CASIPSGNAYNEQFF.

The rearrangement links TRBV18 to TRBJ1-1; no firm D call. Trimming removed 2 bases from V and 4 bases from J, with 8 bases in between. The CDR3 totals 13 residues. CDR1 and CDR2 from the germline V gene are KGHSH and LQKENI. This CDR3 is CASSPGSGTEAFF. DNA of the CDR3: TGTGCCAGCTCACCAGGGTCGGGCACTGAAGCTTTCTTT.

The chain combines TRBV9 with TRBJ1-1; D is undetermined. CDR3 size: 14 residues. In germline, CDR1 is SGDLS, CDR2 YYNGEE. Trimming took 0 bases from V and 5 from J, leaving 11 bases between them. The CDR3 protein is CASSVVTTLTEAFF. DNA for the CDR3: TGTGCCAGCAGCGTAGTAACCACCCTAACTGAAGCTTTCTTT. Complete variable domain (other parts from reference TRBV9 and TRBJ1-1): DSGVTQTPKHLITATGQRVTLRCSPRSGDLSVYWYQQSLDQGLQFLIQYYNGEERAKGNILERFSAQQFPDLHSELNLSSLELGDSALYFCASSVVTTLTEAFFGQGTRLTVV.

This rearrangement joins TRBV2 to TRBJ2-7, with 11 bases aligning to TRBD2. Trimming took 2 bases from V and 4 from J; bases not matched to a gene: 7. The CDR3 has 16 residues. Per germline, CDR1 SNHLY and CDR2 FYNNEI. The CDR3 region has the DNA TGTGCCAGCAGTGAAAGTAGCGGGAGGGCCTCATACGAGCAGTACTTC. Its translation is CASSESSGRASYEQYF.

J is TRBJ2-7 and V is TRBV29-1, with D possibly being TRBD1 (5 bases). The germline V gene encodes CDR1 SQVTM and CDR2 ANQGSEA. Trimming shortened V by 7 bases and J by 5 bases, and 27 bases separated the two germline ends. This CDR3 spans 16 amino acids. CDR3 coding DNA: TGCAGCGCTCTTGGGTCCAGGGAAGAAGCTCCCGACGAGCAGTACTTC. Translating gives CSALGSREEAPDEQYF.